The 21 T cell receptor beta chains below all came from one sample that was sequenced in a study of shared clonotypes between healthy human individuals. TCRdb keeps only in-frame clones here, not all; method: immunoSEQ multiplex PCR. The sample yields approximately 2.5 million clones, 85% to 95% seen once. Material: naive CD4+ T cells sorted from blood. Subset noted: CD45RA+ positively selected. These TCRs come from a man younger than 30 in good health.

The V gene is TRBV11-2, the J gene TRBJ2-7; weak D call: TRBD1 (6 bases). Germline V CDR1 and CDR2: SGHAT, FQNNGV. Trimming pared 5 bases from V and 7 bases from J, leaving 21 bases between. The CDR3 runs 15 residues. CDR3 protein: CASSPTPSFQGEQYF. Written as DNA, the CDR3 is TGTGCCAGCAGCCCCACTCCCTCCTTTCAGGGGGAGCAGTACTTC.

The V gene is TRBV5-4, the J gene TRBJ1-2; D gene ambiguous. Germline V gene data show CDR1 as SGHNT and CDR2 as YYREEE (reference sequence). This CDR3 has 18 residues. Trimming took off 1 base at V and 0 bases at J, with 19 bases between the two ends. In DNA, the CDR3 is TGTGCCAGCAGCTTGCGTGCAGGAGACTTAGTTTCTAACTATGGCTACACCTTC. Translating it yields CASSLRAGDLVSNYGYTF.

This clone has more than one count but fewer than ten. V usage is TRBV7-9 and J usage is TRBJ1-5, with TRBD1 identical over 9 bases. The CDR3 spans 15 residues. The J segment lost 3 bases and the V segment lost 10 bases, leaving 10 bases of the junction unmatched. Germline assignment: CDR1 SEHNR and CDR2 FQNEAQ (reference sequence). The CDR3 loop is CATGPGQGNNQPQHF. CDR3 in DNA: TGTGCCACCGGACCGGGACAGGGAAACAATCAGCCCCAGCATTTT. Full variable domain (missing parts from reference TRBV7-9 and TRBJ1-5): DTGVSQNPRHKITKRGQNVTFRCDPISEHNRLYWYRQTLGQGPEFLTYFQNEAQLEKSRLLSDRFSAERPKGSFSTLEIQRTEQGDSAMYLCATGPGQGNNQPQHFGDGTRLSIL.

The chain is built from TRBV6-1 and TRBJ1-5; D is possibly TRBD1 (6 bases). The germline V gene encodes CDR1 MNHNS and CDR2 SASEGT. Trimming cost V 7 bases and J 0 bases, with 13 bases left between them. CDR3 length: 15 residues. The CDR3 nucleotides read TGTGCCAGCAACGAACAGGGACATAGCAATCAGCCCCAGCATTTT. Its protein product is CASNEQGHSNQPQHF.

This clone has more than one count but fewer than ten. The chain couples TRBV6-5 to TRBJ1-2, with D unclear. The CDR3 length is 13 residues. Germline V CDR1 and CDR2: MNHEY, SVGAGI. V was pared by 1 base and J by 1 base, with 4 bases between. CDR3 DNA sequence: TGTGCCAGCAGTTACTGGAGTAACTATGGCTACACCTTC. This codes for CASSYWSNYGYTF.

The gene calls are TRBV7-3 and TRBJ2-5; D gene uncertain. This CDR3 is built from 13 residues. Germline CDR1 is SGHTA and CDR2 is FQGTGA. V was shortened by 6 bases and J by 5 bases, with 13 bases between the two germline ends. The CDR3 is CASSWKDRETQYF. The CDR3 DNA sequence: TGTGCCAGCAGTTGGAAGGATCGGGAGACCCAGTACTTC.

The gene calls are TRBV4-1 and TRBJ1-2; TRBD1 matches at 7 bases. Germline V CDR1 and CDR2: MGHRA, YSYEKL. V was pared by 2 bases and J by 3 bases, with 6 bases of the junction left unmatched. CDR3 length: 15 amino acids. CDR3 sequence: CASSQTIGGHYGYTF. The CDR3 bases are TGCGCCAGCAGCCAAACTATAGGGGGCCACTATGGCTACACCTTC.

The genes are TRBV7-2 and TRBJ1-2, with D possibly matching TRBD1 (6 bases). The length of the CDR3 is 14 residues. V lost 0 bases, J lost 4 bases, and 9 bases lay in between. CDR1 SGHTA and CDR2 FQGNSA come from the germline V gene. The CDR3 coding sequence is TGTGCCAGCAGCTTAGCGACAGGAGTCTATGGCTACACCTTC. This encodes CASSLATGVYGYTF.

The rearrangement uses TRBV5-6 and TRBJ1-2; D gene unclear. Germline CDR1 and CDR2: SGHDT and YYEEEE. The CDR3 has 15 residues. The germline V and J ends were trimmed by 4 bases and 3 bases, with 16 bases remaining between them. CDR3 bases: TGTGCCAGCAGCGCGCCAGCTACAACCTACTATGGCTACACCTTC. Its protein product is CASSAPATTYYGYTF. The full variable domain, in which reference TRBV5-6 and TRBJ1-2 provide the parts outside the CDR3, is DAGVTQSPTHLIKTRGQQVTLRCSPKSGHDTVSWYQQALGQGPQFIFQYYEEEERQRGNFPDRFSGHQFPNYSSELNVNALLLGDSALYLCASSAPATTYYGYTFGSGTRLTVV.

The CDR3 DNA is TGTGCCAGCGTAAGTAGCGGGGGGTCCACCTACGAGCAGTACTTC. This sequence encodes CASVSSGGSTYEQYF. J is TRBJ2-7 and V is TRBV28; 10 nucleotides align to TRBD2. The CDR3 is made up of 15 amino acids. V was clipped by 8 bases and J by 2 bases; unmatched bases: 9. Germline CDR1 is MDHEN and CDR2 is SYDVKM.

The chain is built from TRBV6-6 and TRBJ2-7; the match to TRBD2 covers 11 bases. CDR1 and CDR2 from the germline V gene are MNHNY and SVGAGI (reference sequence). The V gene end was trimmed by 4 bases and the J gene end by 7 bases; junction bases not matched to a gene: 9. This CDR3 region has 15 residues. For the CDR3, the DNA is TGTGCCAGCAGTTTCCTTAGCGGGAGGGGAGAGGAGCAGTACTTC. Its translation: CASSFLSGRGEEQYF.

The chain recombines TRBV7-8 with TRBJ1-1; no definite D call. CDR1 and CDR2 from the germline V gene are SGHVS and FQNEAQ. The CDR3 is 13 residues long. V lost 5 bases and J 0 bases, leaving 7 bases between the germline ends. The chain's CDR3 is CASSGILNTEAFF. The DNA for the CDR3 is TGTGCCAGCAGCGGCATTTTGAACACTGAAGCTTTCTTT.

This sequence joins TRBV6-5 and TRBJ2-7, with TRBD2 identical over 9 bases. Trimming cost V 1 base and J 5 bases; bases outside gene matches: 6. Looked up from germline, CDR1 is MNHEY and CDR2 is SVGAGI. There are 15 residues in the CDR3. The CDR3 loop reads CASSYLAGAAHEQYF. The CDR3 DNA reads TGTGCCAGCAGTTACTTAGCGGGAGCAGCCCACGAGCAGTACTTC.

The rearrangement joins TRBV4-3 to TRBJ2-7; no clear D gene. CDR3 length equals 15 residues. Per the germline V gene, CDR1 is LGHNA and CDR2 is YSLEER. Trimming shortened V by 0 bases and J by 0 bases, and 9 bases separated the two germline ends. The CDR3 sequence: CASSQEGDNSYEQYF. The CDR3 DNA reads TGCGCCAGCAGCCAAGAAGGAGACAACTCCTACGAGCAGTACTTC.

Turning to this clone: At one boundary the junction diverges from the germline segment, which might be a read error. V usage is TRBV7-7 and J usage is TRBJ2-1, with a possible D match to TRBD1 (7 bases). Per germline, CDR1 SSHAT and CDR2 FNYEAQ (reference sequence). This CDR3 is 15 amino acids long. DNA of the CDR3: TGTGCTAGCAGCTGGGACCTCCCAGGGGGGAATGAGCAGTTCTTC. Translating it yields CASSWDLPGGNEQFF.

For this clone: Other nucleotide sequences from this sample produce the same CDR3. V and J are TRBV2 and TRBJ2-2; 9 nucleotides agree with TRBD2. This CDR3 contains 15 residues. V lost 2 bases to trimming and J lost 2 bases; unmatched junction nucleotides: 0. Germline CDR1 is SNHLY and CDR2 is FYNNEI. The CDR3 nucleotides read TGTGCCAGCAGTGAACTAGCGGGAAACACCGGGGAGCTGTTTTTT. Protein product: CASSELAGNTGELFF.

The genes are TRBV5-4 and TRBJ2-2; TRBD1 aligns across 7 bases. The V gene's germline CDR1 is SGHNT and CDR2 YYREEE (reference sequence). J was trimmed by 6 bases and V by 5 bases; bases with no gene match: 7. This CDR3 spans 14 amino acids. CDR3 amino acids: CASSHDRVAGELFF. CDR3 DNA: TGTGCCAGCAGTCATGACAGGGTCGCCGGGGAGCTGTTTTTT.

The CDR3 loop is CASSLGISSGNTIYF. Written as DNA, the CDR3 is TGCGCCAGCAGCTTGGGAATCTCCTCTGGAAACACCATATATTTT. The chain couples TRBV5-1 to TRBJ1-3; no definite D call. V was trimmed by 0 bases and J by 0 bases, leaving 7 bases between them. The germline CDR1 and CDR2 sequences are SGHRS and YFSETQ. CDR3 length: 15 amino acids.

The rearrangement joins TRBV5-4 to TRBJ2-1; TRBD2 matches 12 bases. The J segment lost 1 base and the V segment lost 4 bases, leaving 6 bases of the junction unmatched. Germline CDR1 is SGHNT and CDR2 is YYREEE (reference sequence). The CDR3 consists of 17 residues. CDR3 in amino acids: CASSATSGGLSYNEQFF. In nucleotides, the CDR3 is TGTGCCAGCAGCGCGACTAGCGGGGGTTTGTCCTACAATGAGCAGTTCTTC.

This clone is a singleton in its sample. The chain couples TRBV11-2 to TRBJ2-3; 16 bases agree with TRBD2. Germline V gene lookup returns CDR1 SGHAT and CDR2 FQNNGV. Trimming at V came to 4 bases and at J to 11 bases, leaving 3 bases not matched to a gene. The length of the CDR3 is 14 residues. CDR3 sequence reads: CASSWGLAGGQQYF. DNA for the CDR3: TGTGCCAGCAGCTGGGGACTAGCGGGAGGGCAGCAGTATTTT.

Only one count was recorded for this clone. V is TRBV19 and J is TRBJ2-3; 9 positions match TRBD1. The length of the CDR3 is 13 residues. Germline CDR1 is LNHDA and CDR2 is SQIVND (reference sequence). The trim removed 6 bases at V and 9 bases at J, leaving 7 bases unmatched. The CDR3 DNA sequence: TGTGCCAGTAGGGACAGGGGCGAAGGGACGCAGTATTTT. As protein: CASRDRGEGTQYF.